The 29 T cell receptor beta chains below all came from one sample that was sequenced in a study of shared clonotypes between healthy human individuals. This table comes from immunoSEQ multiplex PCR, and its TCRdb copy is limited to in-frame clones, with some not included. Counted here are some 1,100,000 clones, approximately 80% occurring once; the ten biggest clones make up more than 0.5%. Sequencing input: memory CD4+ T cells from PBMCs. The subset denotes: CD45RA-negative fraction. The receptors derive from a man aged 18 to 30 in good health. Some clones in this sample may be carry-over from other donors' samples.

The rearrangement uses TRBV7-9 and TRBJ2-7, with TRBD2 matching 11 bases. With 5 bases clipped from V and 2 bases from J, the junction kept 17 bases outside the gene matches. The germline V gene encodes CDR1 SEHNR and CDR2 FQNEAQ (reference sequence). The CDR3 is 19 amino acids. In DNA, the CDR3 is TGTGCCAGCAGCGCCCATGGACTAGCGGGTCCCCTTTCCCCCTACGAGCAGTACTTC. This sequence encodes CASSAHGLAGPLSPYEQYF.

This clone was picked up one time. V is TRBV28 and J is TRBJ2-7, with 7 bases lining up with TRBD1. Looked up from germline, CDR1 is MDHEN and CDR2 is SYDVKM. CDR3 length equals 16 residues. Trimming took 1 base from V and 6 from J; bases not matched to a gene: 12. The CDR3 bases are TGTGCCAGCAGTTTATTGTGGCTAGGGGGCGCATCCGAGCAGTACTTC. This gives the protein CASSLLWLGGASEQYF.

The chain links TRBV6-1 to TRBJ2-7; D gene unclear. In germline, CDR1 is MNHNS, CDR2 SASEGT. The germline V and J ends were trimmed by 7 bases and 3 bases, with 10 bases remaining between them. The CDR3 runs 12 residues. The CDR3 reads CASTRPSYEQYF. The CDR3 coding sequence is TGTGCCAGCACCCGGCCAAGCTACGAGCAGTACTTC.

To note about this clone: Other DNA sequences within the sample encode an identical CDR3. V gene TRBV15 combines with J gene TRBJ1-2; D is perhaps TRBD1 (5 bases). This CDR3 spans 13 amino acids. Trimming pared 0 bases from V and 4 bases from J, leaving 6 bases between. Germline values: CDR1 LNHNV, CDR2 YYDKDF (reference sequence). DNA for the CDR3: TGTGCCACCAGCAGAGATGGGGGCTATGGCTACACCTTC. As protein: CATSRDGGYGYTF.

This rearrangement joins TRBV28 to TRBJ1-1; a weak D match, TRBD1 (6 bases). Per the germline V gene, CDR1 is MDHEN and CDR2 is SYDVKM. V was pared by 5 bases and J by 5 bases, with 15 bases between. The CDR3 covers 14 residues. As DNA, the CDR3 is TGTGCCAGCAGTCCCCGAACAGGGAGGACTGAAGCTTTCTTT. It encodes CASSPRTGRTEAFF. Filled out from reference TRBV28 and TRBJ1-1, the complete variable domain reads DVKVTQSSRYLVKRTGEKVFLECVQDMDHENMFWYRQDPGLGLRLIYFSYDVKMKEKGDIPEGYSVSREKKERFSLILESASTNQTSMYLCASSPRTGRTEAFFGQGTRLTVV.

This chain connects TRBV5-1 to TRBJ2-5; maybe TRBD1 (5 bases). In germline, CDR1 is SGHRS, CDR2 YFSETQ. The CDR3 contains 14 residues. V lost 3 bases and J lost 2, with 11 bases in between. CDR3 region: CASSSQGRQETQYF. CDR3 DNA sequence: TGCGCCAGCAGCTCCCAGGGAAGGCAAGAGACCCAGTACTTC.

The chain uses TRBV19 and TRBJ1-2; D unresolved. Trimming shortened V by 3 bases and J by 4 bases, and 12 bases separated the two germline ends. CDR1 is LNHDA and CDR2 is SQIVND in the germline V gene (reference sequence). This CDR3 comprises 14 residues. The CDR3 bases are TGTGCCAGTAGTATTCAACACAGTCGCTATGGCTACACCTTC. Translated: CASSIQHSRYGYTF.

The chain links TRBV5-1 to TRBJ2-7, with unresolved D. Trimming cost V 4 bases and J 4 bases, with 12 bases left between them. The CDR3 sequence is 13 residues long. Germline CDR1 and CDR2: SGHRS and YFSETQ. The CDR3 nucleotides are TGCGCCAGCAGCCACGGCCCTAATTACGAGCAGTACTTC. It translates to CASSHGPNYEQYF.

The chain carries TRBV7-3 and TRBJ2-7; D possibly uses TRBD1 or TRBD2 (6 bases each). The CDR3 length is 15 residues. V was shortened by 1 base and J by 2 bases, with 12 bases between the two germline ends. CDR1 and CDR2 (germline): SGHTA, FQGTGA. The CDR3 region has the DNA TGTGCCAGCAGCTTAAGCCGGGGGCCGACCTACGAGCAGTACTTC. Translated: CASSLSRGPTYEQYF.

This rearrangement joins TRBV7-2 to TRBJ2-5; the D gene is possibly TRBD2 (5 bases). The CDR3 loop spans 13 amino acids. Germline CDR1 and CDR2: SGHTA and FQGNSA. Trimming pared 3 bases from V and 5 bases from J, leaving 10 bases between. For the CDR3, the DNA is TGTGCCAGCAGCTTCCATCGGAGGGAGACCCAGTACTTC. Its translation: CASSFHRRETQYF.

The chain joins TRBV9 to TRBJ2-3; maybe TRBD2 (6 bases). With 3 bases removed from V and 5 bases from J, the gap between germline ends came to 13 bases. This CDR3 is 14 amino acids long. Germline CDR1 and CDR2: SGDLS and YYNGEE. As DNA, the CDR3 is TGTGCCAGCAGCGGGACGACTAGGGGAGATACGCAGTATTTT. Translating it yields CASSGTTRGDTQYF.

The CDR3 loop is CASSPLGRVETQYF. CDR3 in DNA: TGTGCCAGCAGCCCCCTGGGGAGGGTCGAGACCCAGTACTTC. The rearrangement joins TRBV7-9 to TRBJ2-5; TRBD2 agrees at 7 bases. Germline CDR1 and CDR2: SEHNR and FQNEAQ (reference sequence). The length of the CDR3 is 14 residues. Trimming took 5 bases from V and 5 from J; bases not matched to a gene: 8.

This clone was seen once. The rearrangement uses TRBV4-2 and TRBJ2-5; TRBD2 aligns across 7 bases. The germline V gene has CDR1 LGHNA and CDR2 YNFKEQ. This CDR3 spans 15 amino acids. The trim removed 1 base at V and 2 bases at J, leaving 4 bases unmatched. CDR3 amino acids: CASSQARAGQETQYF. The DNA for the CDR3 is TGTGCCAGCAGCCAAGCGAGAGCGGGGCAAGAGACCCAGTACTTC.

This clone was counted a single time. J is TRBJ2-3 and V is TRBV11-1; D is uncertain. Trimming left V 1 base short and J 2 bases short, with 13 bases between. CDR3 length equals 16 residues. The germline V gene encodes CDR1 SGHAT and CDR2 FQDESV (reference sequence). DNA for the CDR3: TGTGCCAGCAGCTTAGGTATATGGTACGTCACAGATACGCAGTATTTT. It specifies CASSLGIWYVTDTQYF.

Many counts were recorded for this clone. V usage is TRBV10-3 and J usage is TRBJ2-4, with a possible D match to TRBD1 (6 bases). This CDR3 contains 11 residues. Trimming left V 6 bases short and J 6 bases short, with 6 bases between. Germline-derived CDR1 and CDR2 are ENHRY and SYGVKD. The CDR3 loop is CAIRGGNIQYF. In DNA, the CDR3 is TGTGCCATCAGAGGGGGAAACATTCAGTACTTC.

The chain combines TRBV6-1 with TRBJ1-1; D call uncertain. V was trimmed by 4 bases and J by 0 bases, leaving 9 bases between them. The CDR3 extends over 14 amino acids. Per germline, CDR1 MNHNS and CDR2 SASEGT. In DNA form, the CDR3 reads TGTGCCAGCAGTGGACGGTTTATGAACACTGAAGCTTTCTTT. Its translation is CASSGRFMNTEAFF.

The chain joins TRBV29-1 to TRBJ2-7, with 7 bases identical to TRBD2. Germline V gene data show CDR1 as SQVTM and CDR2 as ANQGSEA. With 6 bases clipped from V and 4 bases from J, the junction kept 15 bases outside the gene matches. The CDR3 is 15 residues long. The CDR3 DNA reads TGCAGCGTCTTGCGGGGCGGGAGCTTTGTATACGAGCAGTACTTC. Translation gives CSVLRGGSFVYEQYF.

The rearrangement joins TRBV6-1 to TRBJ2-5; D is possibly TRBD1 or TRBD2 (6 bases each). V was trimmed by 4 bases and J by 0 bases, leaving 27 bases between them. The CDR3 extends over 20 amino acids. Per germline, CDR1 MNHNS and CDR2 SASEGT. The CDR3 sequence is CASSGPTRPGADPYQETQYF. The CDR3 nucleotides are TGTGCCAGCAGTGGCCCAACCAGGCCGGGGGCAGATCCTTACCAAGAGACCCAGTACTTC.

This sequence joins TRBV27 and TRBJ2-7; 9 nucleotides align to TRBD1. The CDR3 runs to 17 residues. In germline, CDR1 is MNHEY, CDR2 SMNVEV (reference sequence). The junction had 19 bases not matched to a gene; V was cut back by 10 bases and J by 3 bases. CDR3 coding DNA: TGTGCCACCGCCCCCGGGACAGGGAAGATAAAGGACTACGAGCAGTACTTC. It specifies CATAPGTGKIKDYEQYF.

V and J are TRBV28 and TRBJ1-1; possibly TRBD1 for D (5 bases). Germline CDR1 MDHEN, CDR2 SYDVKM. The CDR3 is 13 residues long. Deletions cut 7 bases from V and 4 bases from J, with 13 bases between. This chain's CDR3 is CASIYQGATEAFF. The CDR3 DNA is TGTGCCAGCATTTACCAGGGCGCCACTGAAGCTTTCTTT. Complete variable domain (other parts from reference TRBV28 and TRBJ1-1): DVKVTQSSRYLVKRTGEKVFLECVQDMDHENMFWYRQDPGLGLRLIYFSYDVKMKEKGDIPEGYSVSREKKERFSLILESASTNQTSMYLCASIYQGATEAFFGQGTRLTVV.

The V call is TRBV5-1, the J call TRBJ1-3; 8 bases line up with TRBD1. Germline trimming cut 0 bases from V and 8 bases from J; bases unmatched to any gene: 10. CDR3 length: 16 amino acids. The germline CDR1 and CDR2 sequences are SGHRS and YFSETQ. CDR3 coding DNA: TGCGCCAGCAGCTTGGCAGGGGGCTTGGAGTTGGACACCATATATTTT. Encoded protein: CASSLAGGLELDTIYF.

The chain is built from TRBV30 and TRBJ2-3; D is unresolved. The CDR3 runs 14 residues. Germline assignment: CDR1 GTSNPN and CDR2 SVGIG (reference sequence). CDR3 amino acids: CASDNTENGDTQYF. CDR3 bases: TGTGCATCTGACAACACAGAAAATGGGGATACGCAGTATTTT.

On this clone: Other DNA sequences of this sample code for an identical CDR3. The rearrangement joins TRBV5-1 to TRBJ2-7; 9 nucleotides align to TRBD1. This CDR3 is 13 amino acids long. Germline V gene data show CDR1 as SGHRS and CDR2 as YFSETQ. Germline trimming cut 4 bases from V and 6 bases from J; bases unmatched to any gene: 5. The CDR3 is CASSPRQGGEQYF. In DNA form, the CDR3 reads TGCGCCAGCAGCCCTAGACAGGGGGGCGAGCAGTACTTC.

The CDR3 sequence is CASSPNPGQGAIALTGYTF. CDR3 bases: TGTGCCAGCAGCCCCAATCCGGGACAGGGGGCGATAGCGCTTACTGGCTACACCTTC. The V gene is TRBV5-6, the J gene TRBJ1-2; 12 bases map to TRBD1. The germline gives CDR1 SGHDT, CDR2 YYEEEE. Trimming at V came to 4 bases and at J to 7 bases, leaving 20 bases not matched to a gene. The CDR3 extends over 19 amino acids. Drawing the rest from reference TRBV5-6 and TRBJ1-2, the complete variable domain is DAGVTQSPTHLIKTRGQQVTLRCSPKSGHDTVSWYQQALGQGPQFIFQYYEEEERQRGNFPDRFSGHQFPNYSSELNVNALLLGDSALYLCASSPNPGQGAIALTGYTFGSGTRLTVV.

This clone occurred a few times. The chain carries TRBV9 and TRBJ1-1, with a weak D call TRBD1 (5 bases). V shed 4 bases and J shed 5 bases, with 12 bases lying between them. The length of the CDR3 is 13 residues. Germline V lookup: CDR1 SGDLS, CDR2 YYNGEE. The CDR3 coding sequence is TGTGCCAGCAGCTCCCAGAGGGGAACTGAAGCTTTCTTT. Its protein product is CASSSQRGTEAFF.

V is TRBV6-5 and J is TRBJ2-1, with no clear D. Germline assignment: CDR1 MNHEY and CDR2 SVGAGI. The CDR3 sequence is 11 residues long. Between the trimmed V and J ends, which lost 5 bases and 6 bases, there was a span of 5 bases. Written as DNA, the CDR3 is TGTGCCAGCAGTGTTTTCAATGAGCAGTTCTTC. Protein: CASSVFNEQFF.

The chain employs TRBV11-2 and TRBJ2-2; D is possibly TRBD1 (7 bases). Trimming shortened V by 5 bases and J by 1 base, and 11 bases separated the two germline ends. Germline V gives CDR1 SGHAT, CDR2 FQNNGV. The CDR3 has 15 residues. CDR3 in DNA: TGTGCCAGCAGCCCGGGGGACAGGAACACCGGGGAGCTGTTTTTT. Its protein is CASSPGDRNTGELFF.

The rearrangement links TRBV7-2 to TRBJ1-5; D gene ambiguous. The CDR3 is 14 residues long. Trimming stripped 3 bases from V and 4 bases from J, with 10 bases between. Germline-derived CDR1 and CDR2 are SGHTA and FQGNSA. CDR3 bases: TGTGCCAGCAGCTTGTTAGGGTTAAATCAGCCCCAGCATTTT. Its translation is CASSLLGLNQPQHF.

The chain employs TRBV6-1 and TRBJ2-1, with 10 bases matching TRBD2. CDR3 length: 14 residues. V trimming: 7 bases; J trimming: 6 bases; junction bases outside the gene matches: 6. Germline V gene sequence: CDR1 MNHNS, CDR2 SASEGT. CDR3 coding DNA: TGTGCCAGCACTACAGGACTAGCGGTCAATGAGCAGTTCTTC. This gives the protein CASTTGLAVNEQFF.